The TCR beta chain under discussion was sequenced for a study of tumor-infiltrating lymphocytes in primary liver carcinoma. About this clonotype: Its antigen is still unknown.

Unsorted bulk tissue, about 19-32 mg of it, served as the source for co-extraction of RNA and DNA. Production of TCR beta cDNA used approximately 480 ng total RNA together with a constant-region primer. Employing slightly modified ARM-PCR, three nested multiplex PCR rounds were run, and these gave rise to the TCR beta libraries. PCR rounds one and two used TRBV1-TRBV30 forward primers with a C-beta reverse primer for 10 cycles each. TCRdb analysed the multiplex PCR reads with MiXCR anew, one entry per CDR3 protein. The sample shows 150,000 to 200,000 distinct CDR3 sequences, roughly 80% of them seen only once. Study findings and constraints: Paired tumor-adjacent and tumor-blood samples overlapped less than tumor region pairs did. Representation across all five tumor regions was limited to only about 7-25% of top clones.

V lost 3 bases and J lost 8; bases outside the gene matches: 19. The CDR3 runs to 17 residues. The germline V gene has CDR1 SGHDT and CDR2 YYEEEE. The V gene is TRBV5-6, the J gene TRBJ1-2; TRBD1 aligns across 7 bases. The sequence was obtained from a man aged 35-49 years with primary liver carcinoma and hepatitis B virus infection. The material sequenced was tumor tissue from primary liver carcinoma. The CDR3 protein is CASSSGTEVAWGYGYTF. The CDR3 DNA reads TGTGCCAGCAGCTCCGGGACAGAGGTAGCTTGGGGCTACGGCTACACCTTC.